What follows are 5 T cell receptor beta chains derived from one specimen sequenced in a study of blood T cell repertoires in COVID-19. The repertoire was sequenced with immunoSEQ multiplex PCR; TCRdb's copy has only in-frame clones and lacks some. The table shows some 26,000 clones, with around nine tenths occurring only once. The sequencing input was peripheral blood. Every receptor here comes from a human donor in a cohort sampled during active COVID-19.

The rearrangement joins TRBV18 to TRBJ1-1; D is perhaps TRBD1 (6 bases). The CDR3 contains 17 residues. Germline CDR1 KGHSH, CDR2 LQKENI. V gave up 0 bases and J gave up 0 bases, with 14 bases separating them. The chain's CDR3 is CASSPPDSLILNTEAFF. The CDR3 DNA reads TGTGCCAGCTCACCACCGGACAGCCTCATACTGAACACTGAAGCTTTCTTT.

This chain connects TRBV11-2 to TRBJ1-6, with D possibly TRBD1 on 5 matching bases. CDR1 is SGHAT, CDR2 FQNNGV, per germline. The CDR3 is 15 residues long. Trimming took 3 bases from V and 7 from J, leaving 13 bases between them. CDR3 sequence: CASSFGEEGNSPLHF. In DNA form, the CDR3 reads TGTGCCAGCAGCTTCGGGGAGGAGGGGAATTCACCCCTCCACTTT. Full variable domain (rest looked up from reference TRBV11-2 and TRBJ1-6): EAGVAQSPRYKIIEKRQSVAFWCNPISGHATLYWYQQILGQGPKLLIQFQNNGVVDDSQLPKDRFSAERLKGVDSTLKIQPAKLEDSAVYLCASSFGEEGNSPLHFGNGTRLTVT.

The chain is built from TRBV6-2 or TRBV6-3 and TRBJ2-5, with 8 nucleotides matching TRBD2. Germline V gives CDR1 MNHEY, CDR2 SVGEGT. This CDR3 is 15 amino acids long. J lost 7 bases, V lost 0 bases, and 7 bases had no gene match. CDR3 region: CASSYSSGGDGTQYF. The CDR3 bases are TGTGCCAGCAGTTACTCGAGCGGGGGAGACGGGACCCAGTACTTC.

The V gene is TRBV7-9, the J gene TRBJ2-3; tentatively, D is TRBD2 (7 bases). This CDR3 spans 19 amino acids. The V end was cut by 8 bases, the J end by 0 bases, with 27 bases between. Germline V gene lookup returns CDR1 SEHNR and CDR2 FQNEAQ (reference sequence). CDR3 DNA sequence: TGTGCCAGCCGGATGACCGGGGGCGGGGGTGGCTCAAGCACAGATACGCAGTATTTT. It specifies CASRMTGGGGGSSTDTQYF.

This chain links TRBV5-1 with TRBJ2-7; tentatively, D is TRBD2 (6 bases). Trimming cost V 1 base and J 2 bases, with 10 bases left between them. CDR3 size: 14 residues. Germline values: CDR1 SGHRS, CDR2 YFSETQ. CDR3 residues: CASSLYGGAYEQYF. In DNA form, the CDR3 reads TGCGCCAGCAGCTTGTATGGAGGGGCCTACGAGCAGTACTTC.